This T cell receptor (beta chain) was captured in a study of shared clonotypes between healthy human individuals. It was CD45RO-negative cells, positively selected for CCR7, that made up naive CD8 cells, with terminally differentiated effector memory CD45RA+ cells excluded. Healthy adults negative for HIV, lacking recent acute infections or vaccinations, served as donors. Per the germline V gene, CDR1 is SGHAT and CDR2 is FQNNGV. The CDR3 runs 14 residues. The ends lost 6 bases at V and 1 base at J; junction bases unmatched: 3. Method: immunoSEQ multiplex PCR; TCRdb's copy keeps in-frame clones and lacks some. This sample has hundreds of thousands of clones, with 95% to 96% found just once.

The specimen was naive CD8+ T cells sorted from blood. The chain combines TRBV11-2 with TRBJ1-2; 9 nucleotides align to TRBD1. The TCR comes from a woman in her twenties or thirties in good health. CDR3 amino acids: CASSGTGSNYGYTF. CDR3 in DNA: TGTGCCAGCAGTGGGACAGGGAGTAACTATGGCTACACCTTC.